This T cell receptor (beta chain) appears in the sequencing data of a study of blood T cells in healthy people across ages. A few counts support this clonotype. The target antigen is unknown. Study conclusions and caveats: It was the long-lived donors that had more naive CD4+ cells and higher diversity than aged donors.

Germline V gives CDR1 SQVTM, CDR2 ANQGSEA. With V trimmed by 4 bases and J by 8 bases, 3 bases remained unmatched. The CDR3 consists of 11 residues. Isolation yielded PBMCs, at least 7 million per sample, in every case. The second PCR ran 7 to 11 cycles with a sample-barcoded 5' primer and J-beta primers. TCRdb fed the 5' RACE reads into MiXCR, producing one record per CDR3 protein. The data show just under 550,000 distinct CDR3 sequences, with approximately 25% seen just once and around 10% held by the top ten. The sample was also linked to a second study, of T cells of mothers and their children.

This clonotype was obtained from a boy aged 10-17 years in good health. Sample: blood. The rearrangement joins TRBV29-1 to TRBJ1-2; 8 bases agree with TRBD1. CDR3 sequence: CSVGTGNGYTF. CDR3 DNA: TGCAGCGTTGGGACAGGGAACGGCTACACCTTC.